One and the same sample provided the 4 T cell receptor beta chains below, sequenced in a study of T-cell memory formation after mild COVID-19. TCRdb re-called the 5' RACE reads through MiXCR, storing one row per CDR3 protein. In the table there are around 510,000 distinct CDR3 sequences, about 20% of which are singletons. Sequencing used PBMCs or a T cell subset sorted from them (not recorded which). All receptors derive from an adult woman who had mild COVID-19 (a few samples of this study predate the infection). Cell type and time point are not known.

The chain combines TRBV7-6 with TRBJ1-3, with unresolved D. Per the germline V gene, CDR1 is SGHVS and CDR2 is FNYEAQ. V dropped 4 bases and J dropped 4 bases, with 11 bases sitting between them. This CDR3 comprises 14 residues. Here the CDR3 reads CASSSSNGGNTIYF. The CDR3 DNA reads as TGTGCCAGCAGCTCTAGTAATGGAGGAAACACCATATATTTT.

The rearrangement joins TRBV4-1 to TRBJ2-2; 8 positions match TRBD2. V lost 0 bases and J lost 4; bases outside the gene matches: 13. The CDR3 has 19 residues. Germline lookup yields CDR1 MGHRA and CDR2 YSYEKL. CDR3 bases: TGCGCCAGCAGCCAAGATAGGAGGGCCGCGGGGGGAGTCACCGGGGAGCTGTTTTTT. This encodes CASSQDRRAAGGVTGELFF.

V gene TRBV24-1 combines with J gene TRBJ2-3, with 10 positions matching TRBD1. The CDR3 is 15 amino acids. Germline values: CDR1 KGHDR, CDR2 SFDVKD. The J segment lost 2 bases and the V segment lost 6 bases, leaving 4 bases of the junction unmatched. CDR3 protein: CATSSDRGYTDTQYF. The CDR3, as DNA: TGTGCCACCAGTTCGGACAGGGGGTACACAGATACGCAGTATTTT.

This clonotype turned up a few times. V and J are TRBV29-1 and TRBJ2-1; 13 bases are a match to TRBD2. The ends lost 6 bases at V and 4 bases at J; junction bases unmatched: 3. Germline V gene sequence: CDR1 SQVTM, CDR2 ANQGSEA. CDR3 length: 14 amino acids. CDR3 sequence: CSVGTSGVYNEQFF. The CDR3 region has the DNA TGCAGCGTCGGGACTAGCGGGGTATACAATGAGCAGTTCTTC.